This is a list of T cell receptor beta chains from one sample in a study of OX40 agonist ivuxolimab in advanced cancers. Measured with immunoSEQ multiplex PCR; TCRdb has only the in-frame clones, and not every one. The data show tens of thousands of clones, around 87% seen once. Sequences were derived from CD4+ or CD8+ T cells sorted from blood, sampled in a trial of the OX40 agonist ivuxolimab. Receptors were obtained from an adult with an advanced solid tumor such as melanoma, head and neck, liver or kidney cancer. Both conserved end residues are part of each CDR3. A D gene is named only where the DNA matches it firmly. Clone size is given for some rows only: seen once, a few or many times, or a class if the clone is expanded.

v_gene	d_gene	j_gene	abundance	CDR3aa	CDR3nt
TRBV27	NA	TRBJ1-5	once	CASSPYNQPQHF	TGTGCCAGCAGCCCCTACAATCAGCCCCAGCATTTT
TRBV7-2	TRBD2	TRBJ2-7	NA	CASSLVKRESEQYF	TGTGCCAGCAGCTTAGTGAAGCGGGAGAGCGAGCAGTACTTC
TRBV4-1	NA	TRBJ1-1	medium-sized	CASSQDRRFNTEAFF	TGCGCCAGCAGCCAAGATCGGCGGTTTAACACTGAAGCTTTCTTT
TRBV7-1	NA	TRBJ2-7	NA	CASSSISEQYF	TGTGCCAGCAGCTCTATCTCTGAGCAGTACTTC
TRBV6-1	NA	TRBJ1-1	NA	CASSRGTEAFF	TGTGCCAGCAGTAGAGGAACTGAAGCTTTCTTT
TRBV11-3	NA	TRBJ2-7	NA	CASSSGRILSEQYF	TGTGCCAGCAGCTCGGGTAGGATTCTGAGCGAGCAGTACTTC
TRBV7-3	TRBD1	TRBJ2-7	NA	CASSLDGTAYEQYF	TGTGCCAGCAGCTTAGACGGGACAGCCTACGAGCAGTACTTC
TRBV7-6	NA	TRBJ1-1	NA	CASSRLAFGTEAFF	TGTGCCAGCAGCAGGCTTGCCTTTGGGACTGAAGCTTTCTTT
TRBV11-3	NA	TRBJ2-7	NA	CASSLSRGGEQYF	TGTGCCAGCAGCTTGAGTAGAGGGGGGGAGCAGTACTTC
TRBV19	TRBD1	TRBJ1-2	NA	CASSMRVGQFYGYTF	TGTGCCAGTAGTATGCGGGTGGGACAGTTCTATGGCTACACCTTC
TRBV28	TRBD2	TRBJ2-7	NA	CASSRGTSGRDEQYF	TGTGCCAGCAGCCGAGGGACTAGCGGGAGGGACGAGCAGTACTTC
TRBV28	TRBD2	TRBJ2-1	once	CASTVPGLANNEQFF	TGTGCCAGCACGGTTCCGGGACTAGCGAACAATGAGCAGTTCTTC
TRBV10-3	TRBD2	TRBJ2-2	NA	CAISKLAGGANTGELFF	TGTGCCATCAGTAAATTAGCGGGAGGGGCGAACACCGGGGAGCTGTTTTTT
TRBV16	NA	TRBJ2-7	NA	CASSPGFPNSIEQYF	TGTGCCAGCAGCCCTGGGTTTCCCAATTCTATCGAGCAGTACTTC
TRBV4-2	NA	TRBJ2-5	NA	CASSQDFSGDLKETQYF	TGTGCCAGCAGCCAAGATTTTTCGGGGGACCTGAAAGAGACCCAGTACTTC
TRBV6-6	NA	TRBJ1-5	NA	CGCSDSPGHQPQHF	TGTGGGTGTTCTGACAGTCCAGGGCATCAGCCCCAGCATTTT
TRBV29-1	NA	TRBJ1-1	NA	CSVEKGSTEAFF	TGCAGCGTTGAGAAAGGGTCCACTGAAGCTTTCTTT
TRBV30	NA	TRBJ1-2	NA	CAWRAPFLLYGYTF	TGTGCCTGGAGAGCTCCCTTTTTGCTCTATGGCTACACCTTC
TRBV7-9	NA	TRBJ2-3	few	CASSLAVFGTDTQYF	TGTGCCAGCAGCTTAGCGGTCTTCGGCACAGATACGCAGTATTTT
TRBV14	TRBD2	TRBJ2-1	NA	CASSQGLSSGRAGYNEQFF	TGTGCCAGCAGCCAAGGGTTGTCGAGCGGGAGGGCGGGCTACAATGAGCAGTTCTTC